A single sample gave rise to the 26 T cell receptor beta chains below, sequenced in a study of cytomegalovirus exposure and HLA in healthy donors. Use of 60 Vbeta and 13 Jbeta primers characterized the PCR. Clones were sequenced by immunoSEQ multiplex PCR, and TCRdb holds only the in-frame ones, with some missing. Counted here are over 100,000 clones, 60% to 80% occurring once; the ten biggest clones make up 4.2%. Material: PBMCs. All receptors come from a man aged 45 to 65 in good health and CMV-seropositive.

The chain couples TRBV5-1 to TRBJ1-2; D might be TRBD1 (6 bases). Per germline, CDR1 SGHRS and CDR2 YFSETQ. Trimming removed 0 bases from V and 3 bases from J, with 18 bases in between. This CDR3 contains 17 residues. The DNA of the CDR3 is TGCGCCAGCAGCTTGGTTCCAGGGGAGAATTTGGACTATGGCTACACCTTC. Translated: CASSLVPGENLDYGYTF.

The genes are TRBV6-1 and TRBJ1-5; tentatively, D is TRBD1 (6 bases). Trimming cost V 7 bases and J 2 bases, with 15 bases left between them. Germline CDR1 reads MNHNS; CDR2 reads SASEGT. CDR3 length equals 15 residues. DNA for the CDR3: TGTGCCAGCACCCCCAGGGGTAATGGCAATCAGCCCCAGCATTTT. Encoded protein: CASTPRGNGNQPQHF.

The chain couples TRBV4-2 to TRBJ2-7; 10 bases are a match to TRBD2. J lost 9 bases, V lost 1 base, and 15 bases had no gene match. The germline V gene encodes CDR1 LGHNA and CDR2 YNFKEQ. The CDR3 has 17 amino acids. The CDR3 DNA sequence: TGTGCCAGCAGCCAAGGTGTGGGACTAGCGTCGTCCGGGGGGCAGTACTTC. It is translated as CASSQGVGLASSGGQYF.

The chain is built from TRBV6-6 and TRBJ1-1; 10 bases are shared with TRBD1. With 5 bases clipped from V and 1 base from J, the junction kept 4 bases outside the gene matches. Per the germline V gene, CDR1 is MNHNY and CDR2 is SVGAGI (reference sequence). The CDR3 covers 15 residues. The CDR3 nucleotides read TGTGCCAGCAGTGACAGGGGGCAAGCGAACACTGAAGCTTTCTTT. Protein product: CASSDRGQANTEAFF.

The gene calls are TRBV19 and TRBJ1-1; D might be TRBD1 (6 bases). The germline V gene has CDR1 LNHDA and CDR2 SQIVND (reference sequence). V shed 6 bases and J shed 4 bases, with 9 bases lying between them. CDR3 length equals 12 residues. In DNA, the CDR3 is TGTGCCAGTAGACGGGGGGCCACTGAAGCTTTCTTT. This translates into CASRRGATEAFF.

This clone came up a few times. V usage is TRBV6-4 and J usage is TRBJ1-2; D is unresolved. V lost 3 bases to trimming and J lost 13 bases, with 12 bases between them. The germline V gene encodes CDR1 MRHNA and CDR2 SNTAGT. The CDR3 runs to 11 residues. CDR3: CASSDGGFLTF. CDR3 in DNA: TGTGCCAGCAGTGATGGCGGCTTCCTCACCTTC.

This clone came up a few times. The chain couples TRBV7-8 to TRBJ2-1; 16 bases align to TRBD2. The V gene end was trimmed by 1 base and the J gene end by 7 bases; junction bases not matched to a gene: 7. CDR3 size: 18 residues. CDR1 and CDR2 (germline): SGHVS, FQNEAQ. The CDR3 here is CASSLVHGTSGRGNEQFF. CDR3 bases: TGTGCCAGCAGCTTAGTTCACGGGACTAGCGGGAGGGGGAATGAGCAGTTCTTC.

The rearrangement joins TRBV5-5 to TRBJ2-3, with TRBD2 as a possible D gene (5 bases). V was cut by 4 bases and J by 8 bases, with 23 bases left in between. Germline CDR1 reads SGHKS; CDR2 reads YYEKEE (reference sequence). CDR3 length: 16 amino acids. The CDR3 sequence is CASSLTDGRGHGTQYF. The CDR3 nucleotides read TGTGCCAGCAGCCTTACGGACGGCAGAGGGCATGGTACGCAGTATTTT.

With regard to this clone: One end of the junction does not line up with germline, which may come from a read error. V is TRBV7-9 and J is TRBJ1-1; 7 nucleotides agree with TRBD1. CDR1 is SEHNR, CDR2 FQNEAQ, per germline (reference sequence). The CDR3 totals 11 residues. The CDR3 DNA reads TGTGCCGGCAGCTTAGAGATCGGGACAGACTTT. It yields the protein CAGSLEIGTDF.

The V call is TRBV27, the J call TRBJ2-2, with 12 bases matching TRBD2. J gave up 1 base and V 4 bases, and 4 bases lay outside the gene matches. Per germline, CDR1 MNHEY and CDR2 SMNVEV (reference sequence). The CDR3 covers 17 residues. The CDR3 region is CASSSPGLAGNTGELFF. CDR3 nucleotides: TGTGCCAGCAGTTCCCCGGGACTAGCGGGGAACACCGGGGAGCTGTTTTTT.

V and J are TRBV10-2 and TRBJ2-1, with 7 bases identical to TRBD2. Trimming at V came to 6 bases and at J to 7 bases, leaving 9 bases not matched to a gene. Germline-derived CDR1 and CDR2 are WSHSY and SAAADI. The length of the CDR3 is 14 residues. The CDR3 bases are TGCGCCAGCAGGGAGCGGGGTAGTGGTAATGAGCAGTTCTTC. Translation: CASRERGSGNEQFF.

The chain couples TRBV10-2 to TRBJ1-2; the match to TRBD1 covers 8 bases. Germline CDR1 WSHSY, CDR2 SAAADI. With 5 bases clipped from V and 7 bases from J, the junction kept 12 bases outside the gene matches. There are 15 residues in the CDR3. This CDR3 reads CASSPDGDRRRGYTF. CDR3 sequence (DNA): TGCGCCAGCAGTCCCGATGGGGACAGGCGACGTGGCTACACCTTC.

The chain joins TRBV11-3 to TRBJ1-2, with a tentative D call TRBD1 (6 bases). The germline V gene encodes CDR1 SGHNT and CDR2 YENEEA. The germline V and J ends were trimmed by 2 bases and 6 bases, with 10 bases remaining between them. The CDR3 spans 13 residues. The CDR3 coding sequence is TGTGCCAGCAGCTTATCGGGGGGCGATGGCTACACCTTC. The encoded protein is CASSLSGGDGYTF.

The rearrangement uses TRBV2 and TRBJ2-5; 9 bases agree with TRBD1. After removal of 8 bases from V and 0 bases from J, the junction contained 7 bases not matched to a gene. Germline V gives CDR1 SNHLY, CDR2 FYNNEI. This CDR3 is 15 amino acids long. The CDR3 region has the DNA TGTGCCAGCGGAGGGACAGGGACCTACCAAGAGACCCAGTACTTC. Translating gives CASGGTGTYQETQYF.

The gene calls are TRBV11-2 and TRBJ1-2; the D gene is possibly TRBD1 (5 bases). The length of the CDR3 is 12 residues. Per germline, CDR1 SGHAT and CDR2 FQNNGV. V lost 10 bases and J lost 2, with 11 bases in between. In DNA, the CDR3 is TGTGCCACCCCCCGGGGGAACTATGGCTACACCTTC. Translation gives CATPRGNYGYTF.

CDR3 DNA sequence: TGCGCCAGCAGCCAAGGTGATTCGGGACAGGCCTACAATGAGCAGTTCTTC. It codes for CASSQGDSGQAYNEQFF. The chain combines TRBV4-1 with TRBJ2-1; the match to TRBD1 covers 8 bases. The junction had 7 bases not matched to a gene; V was cut back by 1 base and J by 2 bases. From germline, CDR1 is MGHRA and CDR2 YSYEKL. CDR3 size: 17 residues.

The chain carries TRBV27 and TRBJ1-1; no firm D call. CDR3 length: 15 residues. V was trimmed by 2 bases and J by 1 base, leaving 11 bases between them. Per the germline V gene, CDR1 is MNHEY and CDR2 is SMNVEV (reference sequence). CDR3 nucleotides: TGTGCCAGCAGTTTACGGGGTCGCTCGAACACTGAAGCTTTCTTT. Encoded protein: CASSLRGRSNTEAFF.

The J gene is TRBJ1-2, the V gene TRBV19, with 9 bases fitting TRBD1. Germline values: CDR1 LNHDA, CDR2 SQIVND (reference sequence). The CDR3 totals 14 residues. V lost 5 bases to trimming and J lost 4 bases; unmatched junction nucleotides: 5. CDR3 nucleotides: TGTGCCAGTAGTCGGACAGGGGACGGCTATGGCTACACCTTC. It encodes CASSRTGDGYGYTF. The variable domain in full, completed from reference TRBV19 and TRBJ1-2, reads DGGITQSPKYLFRKEGQNVTLSCEQNLNHDAMYWYRQDPGQGLRLIYYSQIVNDFQKGDIAEGYSVSREKKESFPLTVTSAQKNPTAFYLCASSRTGDGYGYTFGSGTRLTVV.

V usage is TRBV5-1 and J usage is TRBJ2-3; 9 bases line up with TRBD1. V trimming: 3 bases; J trimming: 1 base; junction bases outside the gene matches: 12. There are 18 residues in the CDR3. The germline CDR1 and CDR2 sequences are SGHRS and YFSETQ. CDR3 DNA sequence: TGCGCCAGCAGCTCCGTCCCGGGACAGGGTTCGGGCACAGATACGCAGTATTTT. As protein: CASSSVPGQGSGTDTQYF.

The rearrangement uses TRBV14 and TRBJ2-3, with D possibly TRBD2 on 5 matching bases. The V gene's germline CDR1 is SGHDN and CDR2 FVKESK. The CDR3 is 15 amino acids. Trimming pared 0 bases from V and 2 bases from J, leaving 9 bases between. For the CDR3, the DNA is TGTGCCAGCAGCCAAGATGACTATTTCACAGATACGCAGTATTTT. Translation gives CASSQDDYFTDTQYF.

V is TRBV9 and J is TRBJ2-7; 10 bases line up with TRBD1. The CDR3 contains 15 residues. V lost 4 bases, J lost 3 bases, and 7 bases stayed unmatched. The germline V gene has CDR1 SGDLS and CDR2 YYNGEE. CDR3: CASSPGGTGDYEQYF. The CDR3 DNA follows: TGTGCCAGCAGCCCAGGCGGGACAGGGGACTACGAGCAGTACTTC.

This clone came up once. This chain links TRBV10-2 with TRBJ1-2; tentatively, D is TRBD1 (6 bases). Trimming took 1 base from V and 7 from J, leaving 13 bases between them. CDR3 length equals 14 residues. CDR1 and CDR2 from the germline V gene are WSHSY and SAAADI. Here the CDR3 reads CASSELQGFGGYTF. In nucleotides, the CDR3 is TGCGCCAGCAGTGAGTTACAGGGTTTCGGTGGCTACACCTTC.

In its sample, this clone was seen once. Other DNA variants within this sample encode the same CDR3. The gene calls are TRBV7-3 and TRBJ2-6; D remains ambiguous. CDR3 size: 16 residues. V was trimmed by 3 bases and J by 2 bases, leaving 11 bases between them. CDR1 and CDR2 from the germline V gene are SGHTA and FQGTGA. The CDR3 DNA follows: TGTGCCAGCAGCTTGTCCGCCGGAGCTGGGGCCAACGTCCTGACTTTC. Translated, it gives CASSLSAGAGANVLTF.

The chain uses TRBV7-3 and TRBJ2-2; TRBD1 might be the D (5 bases). Trimming pared 1 base from V and 4 bases from J, leaving 13 bases between. This CDR3 region has 16 residues. The germline V gene has CDR1 SGHTA and CDR2 FQGTGA. The CDR3 bases are TGTGCCAGCAGCTTAATAGGTGGGGCGGTCACCGGGGAGCTGTTTTTT. It is translated as CASSLIGGAVTGELFF.

CDR3 in amino acids: CASSYRIGGSGNTIYF. The CDR3 DNA reads TGTGCCAGCAGCTACAGGATTGGGGGGTCTGGAAACACCATATATTTT. The gene calls are TRBV7-2 and TRBJ1-3; D possibly corresponds to TRBD1 (5 bases). The CDR3 runs 16 residues. Germline values: CDR1 SGHTA, CDR2 FQGNSA. Trimming stripped 4 bases from V and 1 base from J, with 14 bases between.

This rearrangement joins TRBV6-5 to TRBJ2-2; 7 bases map to TRBD1. In germline, CDR1 is MNHEY, CDR2 SVGAGI. Unmatched junction bases numbered 3, after V lost 8 bases and J lost 0 bases. The CDR3 is 14 amino acids. Here the CDR3 DNA reads TGTGCCAGCCTTGACAGGGCGAACACCGGGGAGCTGTTTTTT. This encodes CASLDRANTGELFF.